A single sample gave rise to the 23 T cell receptor beta chains below, sequenced in a study of T cell responses to AZD1222 COVID-19 vaccine (dated by TCRdb to the early 2020s). Library preparation used the immunoSEQ multiplex PCR assay. TCRdb took this table from immuneACCESS and kept in-frame rearrangements with V and J called. Such tables lack part of the clones; where checked against another copy, unresolved V genes explain under half of the gap, and the rest is unexplained. The sample yields 130,000 to 150,000 clones; approximately 90% were counted once. The ten top clones hold more than 1.5% of the sample. The sample's time point label is to be understood as: about 28 days (+/-7) after the second vaccine dose. Sample: peripheral blood, taken 28 days after the second AZD1222 dose. These receptor sequences come from an adult who received the AZD1222 COVID-19 vaccine.

The CDR3 loop reads CASSYSKAVTGELFF. In DNA form, the CDR3 reads TGTGCCAGCAGTTACTCGAAGGCCGTCACCGGGGAGCTGTTTTTT. J is TRBJ2-2 and V is TRBV6-5; D is ambiguous. Per the germline V gene, CDR1 is MNHEY and CDR2 is SVGAGI. V was trimmed by 0 bases and J by 4 bases, leaving 9 bases between them. This CDR3 region has 15 residues.

This rearrangement joins TRBV3-1 (or the pseudogene TRBV3-2) to TRBJ2-3, with D perhaps assigned TRBD1 or TRBD2 (5 bases each). The germline V gene encodes CDR1 LGHDT and CDR2 YNNKEL (reference sequence). This CDR3 region has 14 residues. The germline V and J ends were trimmed by 3 bases and 2 bases, with 9 bases remaining between them. The CDR3 nucleotides are TGTGCCAGCAGCCAGACCGGGACCACAGATACGCAGTATTTT. Encoded protein: CASSQTGTTDTQYF.

This clone has only one observation. The V gene is TRBV2, the J gene TRBJ1-2; no reliable D call. Germline V gene sequence: CDR1 SNHLY, CDR2 FYNNEI. The CDR3 sequence is 14 residues long. Trimming removed 1 base from V and 1 base from J, with 7 bases in between. The chain's CDR3 is CASSEEAGNYGYTF. DNA of the CDR3: TGTGCCAGCAGTGAAGAGGCGGGTAACTATGGCTACACCTTC.

The CDR3 nucleotides are TGTGCCAGCACGATTCTAACCACTCAGCCCCAGCATTTT. Its protein is CASTILTTQPQHF. The chain employs TRBV6-5 and TRBJ1-5; D uncertain. The length of the CDR3 is 13 residues. The germline gives CDR1 MNHEY, CDR2 SVGAGI. V was pared by 7 bases and J by 6 bases, with 13 bases between.

J is TRBJ2-1 and V is TRBV10-3; 9 nucleotides align to TRBD1. Germline V lookup: CDR1 ENHRY, CDR2 SYGVKD. V was pared by 6 bases and J by 5 bases, with 5 bases of the junction left unmatched. This CDR3 contains 14 residues. The CDR3 loop is CAIRGTGSDNEQFF. The CDR3, as DNA: TGTGCCATCAGGGGGACAGGGTCCGACAATGAGCAGTTCTTC.

The rearrangement uses TRBV6-5 and TRBJ1-5; 7 positions agree with TRBD1. This CDR3 has 15 residues. V was pared by 6 bases and J by 0 bases, with 5 bases of the junction left unmatched. Germline V gene lookup returns CDR1 MNHEY and CDR2 SVGAGI. CDR3 sequence: CASRRDSYSNQPQHF. In DNA form, the CDR3 reads TGTGCCAGCAGGAGGGACAGCTATAGCAATCAGCCCCAGCATTTT.

CDR3 region: CASSEKRETQYF. CDR3 bases: TGTGCCAGCAGTGAAAAGAGGGAGACCCAGTACTTC. The V call is TRBV25-1, the J call TRBJ2-5, with D unresolved. The CDR3 is 12 residues long. Germline loops: CDR1 MGHDK, CDR2 SYGVNS. Trimming shortened V by 2 bases and J by 5 bases, and 6 bases separated the two germline ends.

J is TRBJ1-2 and V is TRBV13; D gene uncertain. CDR3 length equals 13 residues. Germline V gene sequence: CDR1 PRHDT, CDR2 FYEKMQ (reference sequence). V was clipped by 4 bases and J by 8 bases, with 14 bases between them. The CDR3 loop reads CASSSSGLRGYTF. CDR3 in DNA: TGTGCCAGCAGCTCTAGCGGGCTACGGGGCTACACCTTC.

The V and J genes are TRBV5-1 and TRBJ2-7; possibly TRBD1 or TRBD2 for D (6 bases each). The germline CDR1 and CDR2 sequences are SGHRS and YFSETQ. The CDR3 is 15 amino acids. Trimming took off 2 bases at V and 4 bases at J, with 16 bases between the two ends. The CDR3 protein is CASSFNGGQPYEQYF. The CDR3, as DNA: TGCGCCAGCAGCTTCAACGGGGGACAACCTTACGAGCAGTACTTC.

The gene calls are TRBV7-8 and TRBJ2-2, with 8 nucleotides matching TRBD2. The germline V gene has CDR1 SGHVS and CDR2 FQNEAQ. CDR3 length: 15 amino acids. The V and J ends lost 5 bases and 7 bases, in that order; junction bases with no gene match: 9. This chain's CDR3 is CASSGHRLAGGELFF. The DNA of the CDR3 is TGTGCCAGCAGCGGACACCGGCTAGCGGGCGGGGAGCTGTTTTTT.

The chain employs TRBV18 and TRBJ1-3; no clear D. This CDR3 is 14 amino acids long. Trimming removed 1 base at V and 0 bases at J, with 4 bases between. Looked up from germline, CDR1 is KGHSH and CDR2 is LQKENI. This chain's CDR3 is CASSPQTSGNTIYF. The CDR3 nucleotides read TGTGCCAGCTCACCACAGACCTCTGGAAACACCATATATTTT.

A single count supports this clone. The rearrangement uses TRBV9 and TRBJ1-4; 10 bases map to TRBD1. Germline lookup yields CDR1 SGDLS and CDR2 YYNGEE. The CDR3 is made up of 16 amino acids. The junction had 2 bases not matched to a gene; V was cut back by 0 bases and J by 3 bases. CDR3 bases: TGTGCCAGCAGCGTAGCTGGGACAGGGGCTAATGAAAAACTGTTTTTT. It is translated as CASSVAGTGANEKLFF.

The CDR3 reads CASSLGTGVTRGYTF. The CDR3 region has the DNA TGCGCCAGCAGCTTGGGGACAGGGGTTACGCGGGGCTACACCTTC. V is TRBV5-1 and J is TRBJ1-2, with TRBD1 matching 9 bases. CDR1 is SGHRS, CDR2 YFSETQ, per germline. The CDR3 extends over 15 amino acids. V was clipped by 0 bases and J by 8 bases; unmatched bases: 8.

The chain couples TRBV2 to TRBJ1-1; the D gene is possibly TRBD1 (5 bases). The germline V gene has CDR1 SNHLY and CDR2 FYNNEI. V was pared by 4 bases and J by 2 bases, with 8 bases between. This CDR3 is built from 13 residues. The CDR3 sequence is CASSGQTNTEAFF. CDR3 sequence (DNA): TGTGCCAGCAGTGGACAGACAAACACTGAAGCTTTCTTT. Full variable domain (remainder filled in from reference TRBV2 and TRBJ1-1): EPEVTQTPSHQVTQMGQEVILRCVPISNHLYFYWYRQILGQKVEFLVSFYNNEISEKSEIFDDQFSVERPDGSNFTLKIRSTKLEDSAMYFCASSGQTNTEAFFGQGTRLTVV.

This chain uses TRBV15 with TRBJ1-6; no definite D call. V lost 0 bases and J lost 0, with 12 bases in between. This CDR3 is built from 18 residues. The V gene's germline CDR1 is LNHNV and CDR2 YYDKDF (reference sequence). The CDR3 DNA reads as TGTGCCACCAGCAGAGAGTCGGCCACCAGCTCCTATAATTCACCCCTCCACTTT. Amino acids: CATSRESATSSYNSPLHF.

J is TRBJ2-2 and V is TRBV24-1; no reliable D call. V shed 5 bases and J shed 5 bases, with 8 bases lying between them. The CDR3 has 13 amino acids. Germline V gene lookup returns CDR1 KGHDR and CDR2 SFDVKD. The CDR3 loop reads CATSGVGTGELFF. CDR3 DNA sequence: TGTGCCACCAGTGGTGTGGGGACCGGGGAGCTGTTTTTT.

The sample holds a few counts of this clone. The chain is built from TRBV5-1 and TRBJ2-3; TRBD1 aligns across 9 bases. The junction had 5 bases not matched to a gene; V was cut back by 1 base and J by 2 bases. Germline assignment: CDR1 SGHRS and CDR2 YFSETQ. The CDR3 sequence is 16 residues long. This CDR3 is CASSLYGTGSTDTQYF. The CDR3, as DNA: TGCGCCAGCAGCTTGTACGGGACAGGGTCCACAGATACGCAGTATTTT. Filled out from reference TRBV5-1 and TRBJ2-3, the complete variable domain reads KAGVTQTPRYLIKTRGQQVTLSCSPISGHRSVSWYQQTPGQGLQFLFEYFSETQRNKGNFPGRFSGRQFSNSRSEMNVSTLELGDSALYLCASSLYGTGSTDTQYFGPGTRLTVL.

The chain uses TRBV5-8 and TRBJ1-4, with 8 bases matching TRBD1. The CDR3 consists of 16 residues. The germline CDR1 and CDR2 sequences are SGHTS and YDEGEE. V was pared by 4 bases and J by 7 bases, with 12 bases of the junction left unmatched. The CDR3 DNA is TGTGCCAGCAGCGCGTTACAGGGGGGCAGTAGTGAAAAACTGTTTTTT. It is translated as CASSALQGGSSEKLFF.

A few counts support this clone. The chain carries TRBV4-2 and TRBJ1-1, with D possibly matching TRBD1 (6 bases). Germline V lookup: CDR1 LGHNA, CDR2 YNFKEQ. Trimming shortened V by 0 bases and J by 5 bases, and 19 bases separated the two germline ends. The CDR3 runs to 17 residues. The CDR3 here is CASSQEEGGSAGTEAFF. The CDR3 nucleotides read TGTGCCAGCAGCCAAGAGGAAGGGGGGTCCGCAGGGACTGAAGCTTTCTTT.

V is TRBV7-3 and J is TRBJ2-1; D gene unclear. With 8 bases removed from V and 6 bases from J, the gap between germline ends came to 17 bases. The CDR3 is 14 residues long. Germline assignment: CDR1 SGHTA and CDR2 FQGTGA. The CDR3 loop is CASLVRSSGNEQFF. In DNA form, the CDR3 reads TGTGCCAGCCTAGTACGCTCGTCGGGCAATGAGCAGTTCTTC.

The CDR3 DNA is TGTGCCAGCAGTCCGAGGGGGGGGATTAATGAAAAACTGTTTTTT. Translated: CASSPRGGINEKLFF. V gene TRBV27 combines with J gene TRBJ1-4; tentatively, D is TRBD1 (6 bases). Per the germline V gene, CDR1 is MNHEY and CDR2 is SMNVEV (reference sequence). This CDR3 contains 15 residues. Trimming removed 5 bases at V and 4 bases at J, with 14 bases between.

The chain employs TRBV5-1 and TRBJ2-5, with 10 bases fitting TRBD1. This CDR3 has 13 residues. V shed 4 bases and J 5 bases; nucleotides not matched to a gene: 2. Germline CDR1 reads SGHRS; CDR2 reads YFSETQ. This CDR3 is CASSTGQGETQYF. The CDR3 DNA follows: TGCGCCAGCAGCACGGGACAGGGGGAGACCCAGTACTTC.

This clone was picked up one time. V usage is TRBV9 and J usage is TRBJ1-5; D not resolved. Trimming cost V 4 bases and J 6 bases, with 11 bases left between them. Per the germline V gene, CDR1 is SGDLS and CDR2 is YYNGEE. The CDR3 is made up of 13 amino acids. CDR3 bases: TGTGCCAGCAGCTCCTCACCCAGTCAGCCCCAGCATTTT. Translated: CASSSSPSQPQHF.